Below are 5 T cell receptor beta chains sequenced from a single sample in a study of T cells in narcolepsy. Sequenced by immunoSEQ multiplex PCR; TCRdb stores in-frame clones only, minus some. The repertoire has about 34,000 clones, 81% of them found once; the top ten carry roughly 2.5%. The specimen was memory (CD45RA-) CD4+ T cells from blood. The receptors were gathered from a human donor in good health.

A single count supports this clone. This rearrangement joins TRBV5-1 to TRBJ1-1; D perhaps matches TRBD1 (5 bases). V was pared by 3 bases and J by 7 bases, with 16 bases between. Germline CDR1 and CDR2: SGHRS and YFSETQ. CDR3 length: 14 residues. The CDR3 is CASSSEDGGREAFF. The CDR3 coding sequence is TGCGCCAGCAGCTCAGAAGACGGGGGACGTGAAGCTTTCTTT.

This chain uses TRBV6-6 with TRBJ1-3; tentative D call: TRBD1 (5 bases). CDR3 length: 14 residues. Trimming removed 7 bases from V and 0 bases from J, with 10 bases in between. CDR1 and CDR2 from the germline V gene are MNHNY and SVGAGI (reference sequence). The CDR3: CASTPGGSGNTIYF. In nucleotides, the CDR3 is TGTGCCAGCACCCCGGGGGGCTCTGGAAACACCATATATTTT.

This clone showed up just a few times. The chain is built from TRBV29-1 and TRBJ1-1; 8 nucleotides match TRBD1. The J segment lost 1 base and the V segment lost 4 bases, leaving 8 bases of the junction unmatched. Germline values: CDR1 SQVTM, CDR2 ANQGSEA. This CDR3 region has 15 residues. The DNA of the CDR3 is TGCAGCGTTGGTGACGACAGGGGCTCGAACACTGAAGCTTTCTTT. Its protein product is CSVGDDRGSNTEAFF.

The chain uses TRBV30 and TRBJ2-2; D gene uncertain. There are 14 residues in the CDR3. CDR1 is GTSNPN, CDR2 SVGIG, per germline (reference sequence). V was trimmed by 0 bases and J by 4 bases, leaving 9 bases between them. The CDR3 loop reads CAWSVLSVTGELFF. The DNA for the CDR3 is TGTGCCTGGAGTGTGTTGTCAGTCACCGGGGAGCTGTTTTTT.

The gene calls are TRBV5-1 and TRBJ2-3; D possibly corresponds to TRBD2 (6 bases). The V gene's germline CDR1 is SGHRS and CDR2 YFSETQ. Trimming left V 4 bases short and J 6 bases short, with 24 bases between. The CDR3 runs to 17 residues. The CDR3 loop reads CASSRAAGDSGYDTQYF. DNA of the CDR3: TGCGCCAGCAGCCGCGCAGCCGGGGACTCGGGCTACGATACGCAGTATTTT.